This T cell receptor beta chain was profiled in a study of T-cell reconstitution after alpha-beta-depleted transplantation in children. Unique molecular identifiers featured in how the TCRbeta library was prepared. MiXCR, run by TCRdb on the PCR reads, gives a single entry per CDR3 protein. The sample contains around 190,000 distinct CDR3 sequences, 5.5% to 7% of which appear only once. V was trimmed by 4 bases and J by 0 bases, leaving 7 bases between them. CDR3 length: 13 amino acids. Germline CDR1 is SGHRS and CDR2 is YFSETQ. The rearrangement joins TRBV5-1 to TRBJ1-1; D is ambiguous. This sample comprised PBMCs, obtained before TCRalphabeta/CD19-depleted stem cell transplant. The clonotype comes from a boy younger than 10 with acute lymphoblastic leukemia, due to receive a stem cell transplant. The chain's CDR3 is CASSPDLNTEAFF. The CDR3 region has the DNA TGCGCCAGCAGCCCGGACTTGAACACTGAAGCTTTCTTT.